This TCR beta chain derives from a study of technical replicates of blood from several donors. The trim removed 1 base at V and 9 bases at J, leaving 12 bases unmatched. The CDR3 sequence is 16 residues long. Germline CDR1 reads LNHNV; CDR2 reads YYDKDF (reference sequence). The table came from immunoSEQ multiplex PCR; TCRdb's copy has only in-frame clones and leaves some out. The sample lists approximately 70,000 clones; roughly 98% were seen once. The genes are TRBV15 and TRBJ1-5; 7 bases are a match to TRBD1. Sequencing was carried out using T cells isolated from PBMCs. This TCR was recovered from a human donor in good health. The CDR3 here is CATSRVRTGLEGPQHF. For the CDR3, the DNA is TGTGCCACCAGCAGAGTCCGGACAGGACTCGAGGGGCCCCAGCATTTT.